The rows below give T cell receptor beta chains drawn from one sample of a study of blood T cell repertoires in COVID-19. The method was immunoSEQ multiplex PCR; TCRdb's version includes in-frame clones alone and lacks a portion of them. Of over 200,000 clones in the sample, 65% to 90% were seen once. The material sequenced was PBMCs or T cells enriched from blood (not recorded which). Every receptor here comes from a woman between 50 and 59 years old with acute COVID-19. Each CDR3 is given with its conserved first and last residue. The order of the fields is V gene, clone size, J gene, D gene, CDR3 protein, CDR3 DNA. D genes are given only for firm matches. Rows may omit the clone size; those that give it use once, few, many or a size class.

TRBV19	-	TRBJ2-3	-	CASSSPRGEYF	TGTGCCAGTAGTAGTCCCAGGGGGGAGTATTTT
TRBV6-2/TRBV6-3	-	TRBJ1-3	TRBD1	CASSYMWTGTSGNTIYF	TGTGCCAGCAGTTACATGTGGACAGGAACCTCTGGAAACACCATATATTTT
TRBV18	-	TRBJ1-4	-	CASSPPTANREKLFF	TGTGCCAGCTCACCACCAACAGCAAACCGGGAAAAACTGTTTTTT
TRBV27	-	TRBJ1-1	TRBD1	CASQNGQAINTEAFF	TGTGCCAGCCAAAATGGACAGGCAATCAACACTGAAGCTTTCTTT
TRBV6-2/TRBV6-3	few	TRBJ2-1	TRBD2	CASSSPRTSGTNEQFF	TGTGCCAGCAGTTCTCCTAGGACTAGCGGGACCAATGAGCAGTTCTTC
TRBV7-2	few	TRBJ2-3	TRBD2	CASSQGLDLTDTQYF	TGTGCCAGCAGCCAGGGACTAGACCTCACAGATACGCAGTATTTT
TRBV20-1	-	TRBJ1-4	-	CSASKGDNEKLFF	TGCAGTGCTAGTAAGGGGGATAATGAAAAACTGTTTTTT
TRBV7-9	-	TRBJ1-2	TRBD1	CASSFSRDRFTGGYTF	TGTGCCAGCAGCTTTTCCCGGGACAGGTTTACTGGGGGCTACACCTTC
TRBV5-4	few	TRBJ1-4	TRBD1	CASSPDRGGEKLFF	TGTGCCAGCAGCCCGGACAGGGGCGGAGAAAAACTGTTTTTT
TRBV3-1/TRBV3-2	-	TRBJ2-7	TRBD1	CASSQGTGGPEQYF	TGTGCCAGCAGCCAAGGGACAGGGGGCCCCGAGCAGTACTTC
TRBV4-1	-	TRBJ1-6	-	CASSLGRNNSPLHF	TGCGCCAGCAGCCTTGGCAGAAATAATTCACCCCTCCACTTT
TRBV28	-	TRBJ2-7	TRBD1	CASSSPGQETYEQYF	TGTGCCAGCAGTTCCCCGGGACAGGAGACCTACGAGCAGTACTTC
TRBV5-6	-	TRBJ1-5	TRBD1	CASETWGQYNQPQHF	TGTGCCAGCGAAACTTGGGGACAGTACAATCAGCCCCAGCATTTT
TRBV19	few	TRBJ1-2	TRBD1	CASSTQRQGRSGGYTF	TGTGCCAGTAGTACACAAAGACAGGGACGATCTGGCGGCTACACCTTC
TRBV11-3	-	TRBJ2-1	TRBD2	CASSAGLAGYNEQFF	TGTGCCAGCAGCGCGGGACTAGCGGGATACAATGAGCAGTTCTTC
TRBV4-3	-	TRBJ2-2	TRBD1	CASSPNPGQYTGELFF	TGCGCCAGCAGCCCAAATCCGGGACAGTACACCGGGGAGCTGTTTTTT
TRBV7-2	-	TRBJ2-7	-	CASSHRVTGTGSYEQYF	TGTGCCAGCAGCCACAGGGTTACCGGGACCGGCTCCTACGAGCAGTACTTC
TRBV2	-	TRBJ2-3	-	CASTYTDTQYF	TGTGCCAGCACTTACACAGATACGCAGTATTTT
TRBV30	-	TRBJ1-5	-	CAWADKGRGQPQHF	TGTGCCTGGGCCGACAAGGGGCGAGGTCAGCCCCAGCATTTT
TRBV27	-	TRBJ1-5	TRBD1	CASSASGTGATNQPQHF	TGTGCCAGCAGTGCCTCCGGGACAGGGGCTACAAATCAGCCCCAGCATTTT
TRBV19	-	TRBJ1-5	-	CASAGGRFGPSNQPQHF	TGTGCCAGTGCAGGAGGGCGGTTCGGTCCTAGCAATCAGCCCCAGCATTTT
TRBV7-2	-	TRBJ1-5	-	CASSRGQPYTNQPQHF	TGTGCCAGCAGCAGAGGACAGCCGTATACGAATCAGCCCCAGCATTTT
TRBV5-1	-	TRBJ2-1	TRBD2	CASSGGAYNEQFF	TGCGCCAGCAGCGGGGGGGCCTACAATGAGCAGTTCTTC
TRBV7-9	-	TRBJ2-7	TRBD1	CASSLGQGQYEQYF	TGTGCCAGCAGCTTGGGACAGGGGCAATACGAGCAGTACTTC
TRBV16	-	TRBJ1-1	-	CASSQQGVEAFF	TGTGCCAGCAGCCAACAAGGGGTAGAAGCTTTCTTT
TRBV28	many	TRBJ2-3	TRBD2	CASSPIGRRGSPSTDTQYF	TGTGCCAGCAGTCCCATCGGTCGGCGGGGGTCACCTAGCACAGATACGCAGTATTTT
TRBV9	-	TRBJ2-3	TRBD2	CASSGTSGLTDTQYF	TGTGCCAGCAGTGGAACTAGCGGGCTCACAGATACGCAGTATTTT
TRBV5-1	-	TRBJ1-1	-	CASSVQERGTEAFF	TGCGCCAGCAGCGTACAGGAAAGGGGCACTGAAGCTTTCTTT
TRBV18	once	TRBJ2-3	TRBD2	CASSQGLAGVTDTQYF	TGTGCCAGCTCACAGGGACTAGCGGGGGTCACAGATACGCAGTATTTT
TRBV18	-	TRBJ2-1	TRBD2	CASSPQRAGELYNEQFF	TGTGCCAGCTCACCTCAAAGAGCGGGAGAACTGTACAATGAGCAGTTCTTC
TRBV19	-	TRBJ2-1	-	CASSGVVGSYNEQFF	TGTGCCAGTAGTGGAGTCGTTGGCTCCTACAATGAGCAGTTCTTC
TRBV10-3	-	TRBJ2-3	-	CASKPSTGLQPDTQYF	TGTGCCTCCAAACCCTCGACGGGACTCCAGCCCGATACGCAGTATTTT
TRBV28	-	TRBJ1-2	-	CASSLSQTNYGYTF	TGTGCCAGCAGTTTATCACAGACGAACTATGGCTACACCTTC
TRBV7-2	few	TRBJ2-3	-	CASSLATPLDTQYF	TGTGCCAGCAGCTTAGCGACACCACTGGATACGCAGTATTTT
TRBV4-2	-	TRBJ2-6	-	CASSLLGGSGANVLTF	TGTGCCAGCAGCCTCCTAGGGGGATCTGGGGCCAACGTCCTGACTTTC